One and the same sample provided the 32 T cell receptor beta chains below, sequenced in a study of T cell repertoires in cytomegalovirus infection. Using its own MiXCR run on the reads, TCRdb lists one record per CDR3 protein. The data hold some 680,000 distinct CDR3 sequences, with less than 40% observed a single time. The sample comprised PBMCs. The source is a human donor in good health (CMV status not recorded). Some clones in this sample may be carry-over from other donors' samples.

V usage is TRBV9 and J usage is TRBJ1-5; D remains unclear. Germline V gives CDR1 SGDLS, CDR2 YYNGEE. V shed 0 bases and J shed 0 bases, with 7 bases lying between them. The CDR3 length is 15 residues. As DNA, the CDR3 is TGTGCCAGCAGCGTAGCCGGGGATAGCAATCAGCCCCAGCATTTT. It yields the protein CASSVAGDSNQPQHF.

This clonotype has just a few counts. V and J are TRBV28 and TRBJ2-4, with a possible D match to TRBD1 (6 bases). Per germline, CDR1 MDHEN and CDR2 SYDVKM. Deletions cut 5 bases from V and 1 base from J, with 12 bases between. The length of the CDR3 is 15 residues. The CDR3 DNA reads as TGTGCCAGCAGTCCCACAGGGATCGCCAAAAACATTCAGTACTTC. Protein: CASSPTGIAKNIQYF.

CDR3 DNA: TGTGCCAGCAGTTTCTTAGGGGCCGGGAACACTGAAGCTTTCTTT. Translated, it gives CASSFLGAGNTEAFF. The chain combines TRBV12-3 or TRBV12-4 with TRBJ1-1; possible D gene TRBD1, 5 bases. This CDR3 contains 15 residues. V was cut by 3 bases and J by 1 base, with 12 bases left in between.

This clonotype was counted only a few times. This rearrangement joins TRBV6-6 to TRBJ2-3; TRBD1 agrees at 10 bases. Losses at the gene ends were 10 bases for V and 0 bases for J; bases not matched to a gene: 4. From germline, CDR1 is MNHNY and CDR2 SVGAGI (reference sequence). The length of the CDR3 is 14 residues. CDR3: CAIEGQGSTDTQYF. The CDR3 bases are TGTGCCATCGAGGGACAGGGGAGCACAGATACGCAGTATTTT.

This clonotype was detected only once. V and J are TRBV29-1 and TRBJ1-6, with TRBD1 matching 10 bases. The length of the CDR3 is 13 residues. Germline V CDR1 and CDR2: SQVTM, ANQGSEA. The CDR3 DNA reads as TGCAACCCGGGACAGGGGAATCATTCACCCCTCCACTTT. Amino acid sequence: CNPGQGNHSPLHF.

Of note for this clonotype: An end of the junction does not agree with germline; a read error may underlie this. The CDR3 is CASSIDPRPTYEKYF. CDR3 DNA: TGTGCCAGTAGTATAGATCCACGGCCCACGTACGAGAAGTACTTC. The genes are TRBV19 and TRBJ2-7, with no clear D. Germline V gives CDR1 LNHDA, CDR2 SQIVND (reference sequence). There are 15 residues in the CDR3. Full variable domain (rest looked up from reference TRBV19 and TRBJ2-7): DGGITQSPKYLFRKEGQNVTLSCEQNLNHDAMYWYRQDPGQGLRLIYYSQIVNDFQKGDIAEGYSVSREKKESFPLTVTSAQKNPTAFYLCASSIDPRPTYEKYFGPGTRLTVT.

This clonotype was seen only a few times. The chain employs TRBV7-9 and TRBJ2-2, with 9 nucleotides matching TRBD1. J lost 6 bases, V lost 7 bases, and 3 bases had no gene match. Per the germline V gene, CDR1 is SEHNR and CDR2 is FQNEAQ (reference sequence). The CDR3 spans 13 residues. CDR3 amino acids: CASTGQGPGELFF. The CDR3 DNA reads as TGTGCCAGCACGGGACAGGGCCCCGGGGAGCTGTTTTTT.

In this sample, this clonotype turned up a few times. This sequence joins TRBV24-1 and TRBJ2-3; tentative D call: TRBD2 (6 bases). This CDR3 contains 16 residues. Germline CDR1 KGHDR, CDR2 SFDVKD. Trimming stripped 1 base from V and 3 bases from J, with 13 bases between. Here the CDR3 reads CATSDFRAGRTDTQYF. The CDR3 DNA is TGTGCCACCAGTGATTTCCGGGCGGGAAGAACAGATACGCAGTATTTT.

The chain links TRBV5-6 to TRBJ2-3; D is possibly TRBD1 (6 bases). Germline V gene data show CDR1 as SGHDT and CDR2 as YYEEEE. This CDR3 region has 18 residues. Trimming removed 4 bases at V and 0 bases at J, with 21 bases between. The DNA of the CDR3 is TGTGCCAGCAGCATTCTTGGGGGCAGGGTTTCTAGCACAGATACGCAGTATTTT. Encoded protein: CASSILGGRVSSTDTQYF.

This clonotype was counted ten times or more. The chain employs TRBV7-8 and TRBJ2-7; TRBD1 agrees at 9 bases. The CDR3 is 13 amino acids. The germline CDR1 and CDR2 sequences are SGHVS and FQNEAQ. V dropped 5 bases and J dropped 3; count of bases not matched to a gene: 2. The CDR3 region has the DNA TGTGCCAGCAGCCGACAGGGGGACTACGAGCAGTACTTC. Amino acids: CASSRQGDYEQYF.

The chain combines TRBV29-1 with TRBJ2-1; 9 bases agree with TRBD1. Germline CDR1 SQVTM, CDR2 ANQGSEA. J lost 4 bases, V lost 3 bases, and 1 base had no gene match. The CDR3 is 13 amino acids. The CDR3 reads CSVDGTGYNEQFF. The CDR3 nucleotides read TGCAGCGTTGACGGGACAGGGTACAATGAGCAGTTCTTC.

This sequence joins TRBV5-5 and TRBJ2-6; possibly TRBD1 for D (5 bases). Between the trimmed V and J ends, which lost 3 bases and 0 bases, there was a span of 19 bases. Germline V gene data show CDR1 as SGHKS and CDR2 as YYEKEE (reference sequence). This CDR3 region has 19 residues. The CDR3 reads CASSSGPRVPSSGANVLTF. The CDR3 nucleotides read TGTGCCAGCAGCTCCGGACCCAGGGTCCCCAGCTCTGGGGCCAACGTCCTGACTTTC.

In regard to this clonotype: This may be a read error: a much more frequent sequence differs by one nucleotide. The chain uses TRBV6-6 and TRBJ1-1; 9 bases fit TRBD1. V lost 8 bases and J lost 1; bases outside the gene matches: 2. Germline CDR1 MNHNY, CDR2 SVGAGI (reference sequence). The CDR3 is 13 residues long. The CDR3 DNA is TGTGCCAGCGGGGACAGGGAGAACACTGAAGCTTTCTTT. Translating gives CASGDRENTEAFF.

The chain is built from TRBV20-1 and TRBJ1-2, with D maybe TRBD1 (6 bases). The CDR3 covers 13 residues. Germline CDR1 DFQATT, CDR2 SNEGSKA (reference sequence). The V gene lost 6 bases and the J gene lost 3 bases, with 14 bases spanning the gap. The CDR3 coding sequence is TGCAGTGCATACGACAGGAACGACTATGGCTACACCTTC. Translated: CSAYDRNDYGYTF.

This clonotype was seen a few times. The rearrangement links TRBV4-1 to TRBJ1-2; D may be TRBD1 (6 bases). CDR3 length: 15 amino acids. CDR1 and CDR2 (germline): MGHRA, YSYEKL. V was cut by 4 bases and J by 6 bases, with 18 bases left in between. The CDR3 nucleotides are TGCGCCAGCAGCCTGTCCTCTGGGGCAGGGGATGGCTACACCTTC. It codes for CASSLSSGAGDGYTF.

This chain links TRBV28 with TRBJ2-5; 9 bases fit TRBD1. Germline-derived CDR1 and CDR2 are MDHEN and SYDVKM. Germline trimming cut 9 bases from V and 7 bases from J; bases unmatched to any gene: 9. This CDR3 is 13 amino acids long. The CDR3 loop reads CASVGQGAATQYF. CDR3 DNA sequence: TGTGCCAGTGTGGGACAGGGTGCTGCGACCCAGTACTTC.

As regards this clonotype: Without the conserved terminal phenylalanine or tryptophan, this CDR3 likely stems from a read error. V gene TRBV27 combines with J gene TRBJ2-5, with D tentatively TRBD1 or TRBD2 (5 bases each). The CDR3 runs 22 residues. V lost 5 bases to trimming and J lost 2 bases, with 36 bases between them. The germline gives CDR1 MNHEY, CDR2 SMNVEV (reference sequence). CDR3 coding DNA: TGTGCCAGCAGTACCCGGCCTAAGGGGAGCGTTCGGGAACGGACCCGACAAGAGACCCAGTACCTC. Its translation: CASSTRPKGSVRERTRQETQYL.

The V call is TRBV18, the J call TRBJ1-5, with a possible D match to TRBD1 (6 bases). In germline, CDR1 is KGHSH, CDR2 LQKENI. Between the trimmed V and J ends, which lost 1 base and 2 bases, there was a span of 12 bases. The CDR3 totals 16 residues. CDR3 amino acids: CASSPRGGDGNQPQHF. The CDR3, as DNA: TGTGCCAGCTCACCACGAGGGGGAGATGGCAATCAGCCCCAGCATTTT.

J is TRBJ2-5 and V is TRBV24-1; D unresolved. CDR1 is KGHDR and CDR2 is SFDVKD in the germline V gene. The CDR3 consists of 13 residues. With 8 bases removed from V and 4 bases from J, the gap between germline ends came to 13 bases. The CDR3 DNA is TGTGCCACCAAAAGCCTAGATTCAGAGACCCAGTACTTC. Translated: CATKSLDSETQYF.

As regards this clonotype: One end of the junction fails to match germline, which may point to a read error. The chain employs TRBV10-3 and TRBJ2-5; D is unclear. Per germline, CDR1 ENHRY and CDR2 SYGVKD. This CDR3 region has 12 residues. The CDR3 nucleotides read TGTGCCATCGGTGACTTCCAAGAGACCCAGTACTTC. This codes for CAIGDFQETQYF.

This chain joins TRBV24-1 and TRBJ2-1; no clear D gene. Trimming pared 5 bases from V and 1 base from J, leaving 8 bases between. CDR1 and CDR2 (germline): KGHDR, SFDVKD. The CDR3 is 14 amino acids. The CDR3 nucleotides read TGTGCCACCAGTGCTAGTGGTTCCTACAATGAGCAGTTCTTC. Its protein is CATSASGSYNEQFF.

J is TRBJ1-1 and V is TRBV19, with no clear D. V was cut by 3 bases and J by 0 bases, with 8 bases left in between. Germline V gene sequence: CDR1 LNHDA, CDR2 SQIVND (reference sequence). This CDR3 comprises 14 residues. In nucleotides, the CDR3 is TGTGCCAGTAGTATTTCGTCAATGAACACTGAAGCTTTCTTT. Translated, it gives CASSISSMNTEAFF. Full variable domain (missing parts from reference TRBV19 and TRBJ1-1): DGGITQSPKYLFRKEGQNVTLSCEQNLNHDAMYWYRQDPGQGLRLIYYSQIVNDFQKGDIAEGYSVSREKKESFPLTVTSAQKNPTAFYLCASSISSMNTEAFFGQGTRLTVV.

This clonotype was picked up a small number of times. V usage is TRBV6-1 and J usage is TRBJ2-7; no clear D gene. The CDR3 is 13 residues long. The germline V and J ends were trimmed by 6 bases and 5 bases, with 14 bases remaining between them. Germline V lookup: CDR1 MNHNS, CDR2 SASEGT. CDR3 sequence: CASSTTGWDEQYF. The DNA for the CDR3 is TGTGCCAGCAGCACGACTGGTTGGGACGAGCAGTACTTC.

This clonotype has a handful of counts. This chain joins TRBV4-2 and TRBJ1-1; D might be TRBD1 (6 bases). V was clipped by 1 base and J by 0 bases, with 15 bases between them. The CDR3 sequence is 17 residues long. Germline V gives CDR1 LGHNA, CDR2 YNFKEQ. The CDR3 is CASSQVGTGTLNTEAFF. For the CDR3, the DNA is TGTGCCAGCAGCCAAGTAGGCACAGGGACGCTGAACACTGAAGCTTTCTTT.

Concerning this clonotype itself: The CDR3 does not end in the conserved phenylalanine or tryptophan, so this is likely a read error. The chain joins TRBV6-2 or TRBV6-3 to TRBJ2-1; D gene ambiguous. V lost 7 bases and J 3 bases, leaving 19 bases between the germline ends. CDR1 is MNHEY and CDR2 is SVGEGT in the germline V gene. The CDR3 runs 16 residues. Here the CDR3 DNA reads TGTGCCAGCATTTATTCCCCGGAGCTGAACTACAATGAGCAGTTCTTA. This sequence encodes CASIYSPELNYNEQFL.

This clonotype was recorded at least ten times. The rearrangement uses TRBV7-8 and TRBJ1-1; unclear D gene. The CDR3 sequence is 12 residues long. The V end was cut by 7 bases, the J end by 4 bases, with 10 bases between. Germline V CDR1 and CDR2: SGHVS, FQNEAQ. The CDR3 DNA reads as TGTGCCAGCAAGGTGGGGAGCACTGAAGCTTTCTTT. Amino acids: CASKVGSTEAFF.

This clonotype was picked up a small number of times. The chain couples TRBV4-1 to TRBJ1-6; D is unresolved. Germline CDR1 reads MGHRA; CDR2 reads YSYEKL. V gave up 5 bases and J gave up 8 bases, with 13 bases separating them. CDR3 length: 14 residues. CDR3 residues: CASSERTTDSPLHF. The CDR3 DNA reads TGCGCCAGCAGCGAACGAACCACAGATTCACCCCTCCACTTT.

The sample holds many counts of this clonotype. V gene TRBV28 combines with J gene TRBJ1-5; D is uncertain. Germline lookup yields CDR1 MDHEN and CDR2 SYDVKM. This CDR3 has 17 residues. V was pared by 3 bases and J by 0 bases, with 15 bases between. Here the CDR3 reads CASSFDKGTYSNQPQHF. The CDR3, as DNA: TGTGCCAGCAGTTTTGATAAGGGCACCTATAGCAATCAGCCCCAGCATTTT.

The chain links TRBV20-1 to TRBJ2-7; D might be TRBD2 (5 bases). Deletions cut 0 bases from V and 3 bases from J, with 12 bases between. This CDR3 has 14 amino acids. The germline gives CDR1 DFQATT, CDR2 SNEGSKA (reference sequence). The CDR3 DNA sequence: TGCAGTGCTAGAGACTTGACGGGATTCTACGAGCAGTACTTC. Amino acid sequence: CSARDLTGFYEQYF.

Of note for this clonotype: A junction boundary mismatches the germline segment, possibly from a read error. This chain links TRBV19 with TRBJ1-3, with D uncertain. The CDR3 consists of 13 residues. Germline CDR1 is LNHDA and CDR2 is SQIVND (reference sequence). CDR3: CASRIDRGNTIYF. The CDR3 DNA sequence: TGTGCCAGTAGGATAGATCGTGGAAACACCATATATTTT.

In this sample, this clonotype turned up once. The missing conserved phenylalanine or tryptophan at the end of this CDR3 makes a read error likely. The gene calls are TRBV5-6 and TRBJ2-4; TRBD1 matches 10 bases. Unmatched junction bases numbered 7, after V lost 2 bases and J lost 5 bases. Germline V CDR1 and CDR2: SGHDT, YYEEEE. The CDR3 is made up of 16 amino acids. CDR3 in DNA: TGTGCCAGCAGCTTAGGTACCGGGACAGGGGAAAACATTCAGTACTTA. It is translated as CASSLGTGTGENIQYL.

The chain combines TRBV28 with TRBJ2-7; D is perhaps TRBD2 (5 bases). Looked up from germline, CDR1 is MDHEN and CDR2 is SYDVKM. The CDR3 covers 15 residues. V lost 6 bases and J 3 bases, leaving 18 bases between the germline ends. The CDR3 coding sequence is TGTGCCAGCAGCCTCTCTCCGGGGATGGTCTACGAGCAGTACTTC. Its translation: CASSLSPGMVYEQYF.